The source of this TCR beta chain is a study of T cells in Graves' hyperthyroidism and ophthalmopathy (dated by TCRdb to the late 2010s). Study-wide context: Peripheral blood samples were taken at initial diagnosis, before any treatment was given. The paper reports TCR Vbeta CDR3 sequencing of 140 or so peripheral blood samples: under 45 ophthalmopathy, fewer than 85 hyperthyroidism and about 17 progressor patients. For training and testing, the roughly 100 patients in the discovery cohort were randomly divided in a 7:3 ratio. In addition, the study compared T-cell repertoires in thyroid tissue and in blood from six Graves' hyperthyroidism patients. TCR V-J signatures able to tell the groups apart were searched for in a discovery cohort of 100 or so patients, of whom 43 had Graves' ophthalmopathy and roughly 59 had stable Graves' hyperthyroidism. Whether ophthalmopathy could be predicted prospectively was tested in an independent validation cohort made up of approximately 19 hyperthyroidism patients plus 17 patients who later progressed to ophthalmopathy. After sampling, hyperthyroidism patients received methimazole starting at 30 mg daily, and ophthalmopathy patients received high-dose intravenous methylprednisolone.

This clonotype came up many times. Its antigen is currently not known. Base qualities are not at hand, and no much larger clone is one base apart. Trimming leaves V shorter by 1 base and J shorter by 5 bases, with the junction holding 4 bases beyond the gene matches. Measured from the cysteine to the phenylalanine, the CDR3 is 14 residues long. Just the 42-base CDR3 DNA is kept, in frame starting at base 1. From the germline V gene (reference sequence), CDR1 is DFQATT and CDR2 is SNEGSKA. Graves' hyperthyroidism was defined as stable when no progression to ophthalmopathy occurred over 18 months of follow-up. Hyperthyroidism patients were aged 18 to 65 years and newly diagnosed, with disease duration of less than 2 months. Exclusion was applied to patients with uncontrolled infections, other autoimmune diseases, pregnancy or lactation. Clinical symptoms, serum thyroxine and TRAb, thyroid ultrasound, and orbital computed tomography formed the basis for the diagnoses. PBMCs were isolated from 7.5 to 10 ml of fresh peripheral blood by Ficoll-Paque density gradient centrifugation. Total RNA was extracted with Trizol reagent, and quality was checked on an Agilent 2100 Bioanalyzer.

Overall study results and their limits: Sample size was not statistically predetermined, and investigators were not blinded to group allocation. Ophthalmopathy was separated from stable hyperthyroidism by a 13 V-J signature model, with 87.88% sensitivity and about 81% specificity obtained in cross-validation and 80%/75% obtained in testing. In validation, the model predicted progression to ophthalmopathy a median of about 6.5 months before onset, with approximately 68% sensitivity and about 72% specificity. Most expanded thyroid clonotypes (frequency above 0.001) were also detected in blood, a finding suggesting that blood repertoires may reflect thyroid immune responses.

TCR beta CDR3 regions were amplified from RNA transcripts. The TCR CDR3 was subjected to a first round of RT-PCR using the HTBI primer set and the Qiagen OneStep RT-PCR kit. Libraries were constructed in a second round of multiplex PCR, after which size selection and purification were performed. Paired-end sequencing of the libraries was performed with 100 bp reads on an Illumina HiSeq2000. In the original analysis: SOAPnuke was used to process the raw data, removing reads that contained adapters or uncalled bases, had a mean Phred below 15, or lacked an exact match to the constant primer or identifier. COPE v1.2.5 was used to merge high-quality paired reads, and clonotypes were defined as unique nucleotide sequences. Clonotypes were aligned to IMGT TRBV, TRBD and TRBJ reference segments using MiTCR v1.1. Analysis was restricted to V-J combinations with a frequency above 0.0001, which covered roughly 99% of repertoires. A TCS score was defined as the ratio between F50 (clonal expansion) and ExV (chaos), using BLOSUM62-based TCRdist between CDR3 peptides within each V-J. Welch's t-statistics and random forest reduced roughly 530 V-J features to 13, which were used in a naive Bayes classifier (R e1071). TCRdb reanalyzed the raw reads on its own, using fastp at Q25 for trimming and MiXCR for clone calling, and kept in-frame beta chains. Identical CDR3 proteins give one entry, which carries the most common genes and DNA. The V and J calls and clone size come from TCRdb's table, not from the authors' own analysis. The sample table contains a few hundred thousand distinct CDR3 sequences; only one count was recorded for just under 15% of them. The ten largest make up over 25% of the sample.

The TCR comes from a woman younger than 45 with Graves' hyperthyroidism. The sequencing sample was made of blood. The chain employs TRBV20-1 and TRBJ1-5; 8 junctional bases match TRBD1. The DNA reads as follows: TGCAGTGCTAGAGTCCCAGGGGGCTATCAGCCCCAGCATTTT. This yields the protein CSARVPGGYQPQHF.